Following are 25 T cell receptor beta chains from one sample sequenced in a study of cytotoxic CD8 clonotypes in ibrutinib-treated CLL. Using immunoSEQ multiplex PCR, the repertoire was profiled, and TCRdb retains in-frame clones only, with some absent. The sample lists about 160,000 clones; 70% to 85% were seen once. Specimen: PBMCs, collected after 24 months of ibrutinib treatment. The receptors originated from a human donor with chronic lymphocytic leukemia.

This clone is labeled medium-sized. The rearrangement links TRBV9 to TRBJ2-1; 7 bases fit TRBD2. The length of the CDR3 is 16 residues. V trimming: 3 bases; J trimming: 8 bases; junction bases outside the gene matches: 14. Germline CDR1 reads SGDLS; CDR2 reads YYNGEE. The CDR3 protein is CASSDIPTGRFDEQFF. The CDR3 region has the DNA TGTGCCAGCAGCGACATCCCTACCGGGAGGTTCGATGAGCAGTTCTTC.

This clone has a handful of counts. The chain combines TRBV28 with TRBJ2-3, with 11 bases aligning to TRBD1. Germline trimming cut 5 bases from V and 4 bases from J; bases unmatched to any gene: 5. The CDR3 sequence is 15 residues long. Germline V CDR1 and CDR2: MDHEN, SYDVKM. The CDR3 DNA is TGTGCCAGCAGTCCGGACAGGGGGCTCTCAGATACGCAGTATTTT. Translation: CASSPDRGLSDTQYF.

J is TRBJ1-2 and V is TRBV19, with 12 bases that match TRBD1. The germline V gene has CDR1 LNHDA and CDR2 SQIVND (reference sequence). The CDR3 consists of 17 residues. V trimming: 7 bases; J trimming: 6 bases; junction bases outside the gene matches: 15. The chain's CDR3 is CASNLAVAGTGGDGYTF. The CDR3 coding sequence is TGTGCCAGTAACCTAGCAGTAGCCGGGACAGGGGGCGATGGCTACACCTTC.

The V call is TRBV6-6, the J call TRBJ1-2; the D gene is possibly TRBD1 (6 bases). The CDR3 is 15 amino acids. CDR1 and CDR2 from the germline V gene are MNHNY and SVGAGI (reference sequence). V was shortened by 2 bases and J by 7 bases, with 17 bases between the two germline ends. The CDR3 here is CASSYGQGIFVGYTF. The CDR3 nucleotides read TGTGCCAGCAGTTACGGGCAGGGGATTTTTGTTGGCTACACCTTC.

The V gene is TRBV28, the J gene TRBJ2-3, with D uncertain. Germline values: CDR1 MDHEN, CDR2 SYDVKM. The germline V and J ends were trimmed by 7 bases and 6 bases, with 11 bases remaining between them. The CDR3 runs to 12 residues. The CDR3 spells CASKSTADTQYF. The CDR3 DNA reads TGTGCCAGCAAAAGCACCGCGGATACGCAGTATTTT.

The rearrangement links TRBV5-1 to TRBJ2-1; D is tentatively TRBD1 or TRBD2 (5 bases each). Looked up from germline, CDR1 is SGHRS and CDR2 is YFSETQ. The CDR3 is made up of 13 amino acids. V lost 4 bases, J lost 7 bases, and 12 bases lay in between. The CDR3 loop is CASSVGPNNEQFF. For the CDR3, the DNA is TGCGCCAGCAGCGTGGGACCTAATAATGAGCAGTTCTTC.

The chain carries TRBV10-3 and TRBJ1-2; TRBD1 is a possible D gene (6 bases). Per the germline V gene, CDR1 is ENHRY and CDR2 is SYGVKD. Trimming left V 2 bases short and J 7 bases short, with 8 bases between. This CDR3 spans 12 amino acids. The CDR3 is CAISEGGPGYTF. The CDR3 region has the DNA TGTGCCATCAGTGAGGGGGGGCCTGGCTACACCTTC.

The V gene is TRBV25-1, the J gene TRBJ2-1, with 12 bases matching TRBD2. Germline V gene data show CDR1 as MGHDK and CDR2 as SYGVNS. J lost 8 bases, V lost 6 bases, and 5 bases had no gene match. The CDR3 spans 14 residues. The CDR3 DNA follows: TGTGCCAGCAGGACTAGCGGGGGTCCCCATGAGCAGTTCTTC. It specifies CASRTSGGPHEQFF.

The chain combines TRBV19 with TRBJ2-7, with 10 bases aligning to TRBD1. Germline values: CDR1 LNHDA, CDR2 SQIVND (reference sequence). The CDR3 runs 15 residues. V dropped 5 bases and J dropped 2; count of bases not matched to a gene: 6. The CDR3 reads CASSPDRGLTYEQYF. DNA of the CDR3: TGTGCCAGTAGTCCCGACAGGGGGCTAACCTACGAGCAGTACTTC.

This sequence joins TRBV28 and TRBJ1-1; TRBD1 might be the D (5 bases). Germline V gene lookup returns CDR1 MDHEN and CDR2 SYDVKM. V was cut by 5 bases and J by 1 base, with 17 bases left in between. This CDR3 contains 16 residues. The chain's CDR3 is CASSTFHTGRNTEAFF. For the CDR3, the DNA is TGTGCCAGCAGTACCTTCCACACAGGCAGGAACACTGAAGCTTTCTTT.

The V gene is TRBV7-6, the J gene TRBJ2-3; 11 nucleotides agree with TRBD2. The J segment lost 3 bases and the V segment lost 2 bases, leaving 4 bases of the junction unmatched. The CDR3 sequence is 16 residues long. Germline V CDR1 and CDR2: SGHVS, FNYEAQ. Here the CDR3 DNA reads TGTGCCAGCAGCTTAAAGGCTAGCGGGAGGACAGATACGCAGTATTTT. It yields the protein CASSLKASGRTDTQYF.

V gene TRBV4-1 combines with J gene TRBJ2-7; 8 bases are a match to TRBD1. V trimming: 4 bases; J trimming: 0 bases; junction bases outside the gene matches: 11. Germline V gene lookup returns CDR1 MGHRA and CDR2 YSYEKL. There are 17 residues in the CDR3. CDR3 protein: CASSRSTRTGTSYEQYF. CDR3 nucleotides: TGCGCCAGCAGCCGGTCAACCCGGACAGGGACCTCCTACGAGCAGTACTTC.

The rearrangement links TRBV10-3 to TRBJ1-1, with a weak D call TRBD1 (6 bases). The CDR3 has 14 amino acids. Germline CDR1 and CDR2: ENHRY and SYGVKD. V was pared by 1 base and J by 5 bases, with 11 bases between. The DNA of the CDR3 is TGTGCCATCAGTGAGTTGGCAGGGGCTACTGAAGCTTTCTTT. This codes for CAISELAGATEAFF.

This clone was counted a single time. This chain connects TRBV5-1 to TRBJ2-7, with a weak D call TRBD1 (6 bases). The CDR3 has 15 residues. Germline V gene data show CDR1 as SGHRS and CDR2 as YFSETQ. V lost 0 bases and J lost 5, with 15 bases in between. CDR3 in amino acids: CASSLVVARGNEQYF. The DNA of the CDR3 is TGCGCCAGCAGCTTGGTAGTGGCCAGGGGAAACGAGCAGTACTTC.

This clone was found once. In nucleotides, the CDR3 is TGTGCCAGCAGTCGAACAGCTAACTATGGCTACACCTTC. Translated: CASSRTANYGYTF. The gene calls are TRBV6-5 and TRBJ1-2; no clear D gene. Looked up from germline, CDR1 is MNHEY and CDR2 is SVGAGI. CDR3 length: 13 amino acids. V lost 5 bases, J lost 0 bases, and 7 bases lay in between.

The rearrangement uses TRBV7-9 and TRBJ1-5; D remains ambiguous. Germline lookup yields CDR1 SEHNR and CDR2 FQNEAQ (reference sequence). V was shortened by 1 base and J by 0 bases, with 10 bases between the two germline ends. The CDR3 has 16 residues. As DNA, the CDR3 is TGTGCCAGCAGCTTAGAGGCTGGCACTAGCAATCAGCCCCAGCATTTT. Translated, it gives CASSLEAGTSNQPQHF.

This chain links TRBV21-1 with TRBJ1-1; TRBD1 reflects the table's D call only, with no check against the DNA. TRBV21-1 is shown as a pseudogene. The CDR3 is 15 residues long. The DNA for the CDR3 is TGTGCCAGCAGCAAAGAACAAAGGCCGACACGCGAAGCTTTCTTT. Translating gives CASSKEQRPTREAFF.

This chain links TRBV7-3 with TRBJ1-4; a possible D gene is TRBD1 (6 bases). CDR3 length equals 14 residues. Trimming shortened V by 6 bases and J by 4 bases, and 12 bases separated the two germline ends. Germline V CDR1 and CDR2: SGHTA, FQGTGA. As DNA, the CDR3 is TGTGCCAGCAGTAAGGGGGGGCTTAATGAAAAACTGTTTTTT. Its translation is CASSKGGLNEKLFF. Full variable domain (outside the CDR3, taken from reference TRBV7-3 and TRBJ1-4): GAGVSQTPSNKVTEKGKYVELRCDPISGHTALYWYRQSLGQGPEFLIYFQGTGAADDSGLPNDRFFAVRPEGSVSTLKIQRTERGDSAVYLCASSKGGLNEKLFFGSGTQLSVL.

The rearrangement links TRBV5-1 to TRBJ1-1, with 7 bases identical to TRBD1. Germline V CDR1 and CDR2: SGHRS, YFSETQ. V lost 4 bases, J lost 11 bases, and 11 bases stayed unmatched. This CDR3 has 13 residues. The CDR3 nucleotides are TGCGCCAGCAGCAGACAGGGCCGATTCGGTGCTTTCTTT. It specifies CASSRQGRFGAFF. Based on the CDR3 plus reference TRBV5-1 and TRBJ1-1, the full variable domain is KAGVTQTPRYLIKTRGQQVTLSCSPISGHRSVSWYQQTPGQGLQFLFEYFSETQRNKGNFPGRFSGRQFSNSRSEMNVSTLELGDSALYLCASSRQGRFGAFFGQGTRLTVV.

The gene calls are TRBV28 and TRBJ1-5; D may be TRBD1 (6 bases). CDR1 is MDHEN, CDR2 SYDVKM, per germline. This CDR3 has 16 residues. Trimming cost V 6 bases and J 3 bases, with 18 bases left between them. The CDR3 loop is CASSPRGGGFNQPQHF. The CDR3 bases are TGTGCCAGCAGCCCCCGAGGGGGGGGTTTCAATCAGCCCCAGCATTTT.

The V and J genes are TRBV6-1 and TRBJ1-3; possibly TRBD1 for D (6 bases). Germline assignment: CDR1 MNHNS and CDR2 SASEGT. The CDR3 contains 13 residues. Trimming cost V 5 bases and J 4 bases, with 9 bases left between them. CDR3 protein: CASSSQGGNTIYF. CDR3 nucleotide sequence: TGTGCCAGCAGTTCACAGGGAGGAAACACCATATATTTT.

The chain uses TRBV7-9 and TRBJ1-4, with D unresolved. V dropped 5 bases and J dropped 7 bases, with 17 bases sitting between them. The CDR3 is 15 amino acids. Germline V gene sequence: CDR1 SEHNR, CDR2 FQNEAQ (reference sequence). The CDR3 sequence: CASSPHKDLSEKLFF. CDR3 bases: TGTGCCAGCAGCCCCCATAAGGATCTAAGTGAAAAACTGTTTTTT.

The chain uses TRBV18 and TRBJ1-1; D unresolved. Looked up from germline, CDR1 is KGHSH and CDR2 is LQKENI. The germline V and J ends were trimmed by 5 bases and 0 bases, with 10 bases remaining between them. The CDR3 is made up of 14 amino acids. CDR3 nucleotide sequence: TGTGCCAGCTCAACAAGTCATTTGAACACTGAAGCTTTCTTT. Translation: CASSTSHLNTEAFF.

The chain has TRBV9 and TRBJ2-7, with 15 bases matching TRBD2. Germline V gene data show CDR1 as SGDLS and CDR2 as YYNGEE. There are 16 residues in the CDR3. The junction had 3 bases not matched to a gene; V was cut back by 0 bases and J by 5 bases. The DNA for the CDR3 is TGTGCCAGCAGCGTAGGGGGACTAGCGGGAGGACACGAGCAGTACTTC. Its protein is CASSVGGLAGGHEQYF.

This rearrangement joins TRBV19 to TRBJ1-5; 8 bases align to TRBD1. The trim removed 4 bases at V and 9 bases at J, leaving 11 bases unmatched. Germline V gene lookup returns CDR1 LNHDA and CDR2 SQIVND (reference sequence). The CDR3 covers 15 residues. CDR3 residues: CASSTYQGASLPQHF. CDR3 nucleotide sequence: TGTGCCAGTAGTACTTATCAGGGGGCCTCCTTGCCCCAGCATTTT.